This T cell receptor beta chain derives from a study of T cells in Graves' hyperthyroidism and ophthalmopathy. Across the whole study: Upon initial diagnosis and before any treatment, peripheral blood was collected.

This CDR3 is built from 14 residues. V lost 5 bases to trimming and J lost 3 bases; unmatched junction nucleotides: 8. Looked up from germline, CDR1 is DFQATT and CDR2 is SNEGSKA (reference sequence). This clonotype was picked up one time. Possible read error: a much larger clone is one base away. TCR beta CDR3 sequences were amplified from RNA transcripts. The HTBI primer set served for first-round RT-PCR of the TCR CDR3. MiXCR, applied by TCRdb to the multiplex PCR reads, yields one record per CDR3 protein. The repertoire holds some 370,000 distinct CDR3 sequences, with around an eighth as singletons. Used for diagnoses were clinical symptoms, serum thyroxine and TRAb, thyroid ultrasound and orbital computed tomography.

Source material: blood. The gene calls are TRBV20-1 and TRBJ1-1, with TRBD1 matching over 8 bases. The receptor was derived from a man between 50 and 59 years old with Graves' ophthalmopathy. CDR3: CSALSGGMHTEAFF. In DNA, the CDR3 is TGCAGTGCTCTATCAGGGGGCATGCACACTGAAGCTTTCTTT.